This is a list of T cell receptor beta chains from one sample in a study of OX40 agonist ivuxolimab in advanced cancers. Clones were sequenced by immunoSEQ multiplex PCR, and TCRdb holds only the in-frame ones, with some missing. Counted here are around 65,000 clones, under 95% occurring once; the ten biggest clones make up roughly an eighth. The source was CD4+ or CD8+ T cells sorted from blood, collected in a trial of the OX40 agonist ivuxolimab. These receptors originate from an adult with an advanced solid tumor such as melanoma, head and neck, liver or kidney cancer. Both conserved end residues are part of each CDR3. Fields, in order: D gene, V gene, J gene, CDR3 protein, CDR3 DNA. The D gene is left open where the match is weak.

d_call: -
v_call: TRBV7-2
j_call: TRBJ2-3
cdr3_aa: CASSLGGYTDTQYF
cdr3_nt: TGTGCCAGCAGCTTAGGAGGCTACACAGATACGCAGTATTTT

d_call: -
v_call: TRBV10-2
j_call: TRBJ1-5
cdr3_aa: CASSESAQPQHF
cdr3_nt: TGCGCCAGCAGTGAGTCTGCTCAGCCCCAGCATTTT

d_call: -
v_call: TRBV10-3
j_call: TRBJ2-7
cdr3_aa: CAISESGGASEQYF
cdr3_nt: TGTGCCATCAGTGAGTCCGGTGGGGCGAGTGAGCAGTACTTC

d_call: TRBD1
v_call: TRBV4-2
j_call: TRBJ2-5
cdr3_aa: CASSQSGQGTTSTNQETQYF
cdr3_nt: TGTGCCAGCAGCCAATCAGGACAGGGGACAACCTCAACGAACCAAGAGACCCAGTACTTC

d_call: -
v_call: TRBV5-5
j_call: TRBJ2-2
cdr3_aa: CASSLHTGELFF
cdr3_nt: TGTGCCAGCAGCTTACACACCGGGGAGCTGTTTTTT

d_call: -
v_call: TRBV29-1
j_call: TRBJ2-7
cdr3_aa: CSVPTGENEQYF
cdr3_nt: TGCAGCGTCCCTACTGGGGAGAACGAGCAGTACTTC

d_call: TRBD1
v_call: TRBV5-4
j_call: TRBJ2-7
cdr3_aa: CASSLDGTGGYEQYF
cdr3_nt: TGTGCCAGCAGCTTGGATGGGACAGGGGGCTACGAGCAGTACTTC

d_call: -
v_call: TRBV4-1
j_call: TRBJ1-1
cdr3_aa: CASSHRTDLNTEAFF
cdr3_nt: TGCGCCAGCAGCCACCGGACGGACTTGAACACTGAAGCTTTCTTT

d_call: -
v_call: TRBV28
j_call: TRBJ2-1
cdr3_aa: CASSLEYNEQFF
cdr3_nt: TGTGCCAGCAGTTTAGAGTACAATGAGCAGTTCTTC

d_call: TRBD1
v_call: TRBV4-1
j_call: TRBJ2-7
cdr3_aa: CASSMTTGNTYEQYF
cdr3_nt: TGCGCCAGCAGCATGACGACAGGGAATACCTACGAGCAGTACTTC

d_call: TRBD1
v_call: TRBV25-1
j_call: TRBJ2-7
cdr3_aa: CASSRDREGRYEQYF
cdr3_nt: TGTGCCAGCAGTCGGGACAGGGAGGGAAGATACGAGCAGTACTTC

d_call: -
v_call: TRBV29-1
j_call: TRBJ1-1
cdr3_aa: CSVDSQFEAFF
cdr3_nt: TGCAGCGTTGACAGTCAATTTGAAGCTTTCTTT

d_call: -
v_call: TRBV7-9
j_call: TRBJ2-7
cdr3_aa: CASSLKTGDSYEQYF
cdr3_nt: TGTGCCAGCAGCCTGAAAACAGGGGACTCATACGAGCAGTACTTC

d_call: -
v_call: TRBV4-1
j_call: TRBJ2-1
cdr3_aa: CASSQDRQPYNEQFF
cdr3_nt: TGCGCCAGCAGCCAAGATAGGCAGCCATACAATGAGCAGTTCTTC

d_call: TRBD1
v_call: TRBV5-1
j_call: TRBJ1-5
cdr3_aa: CASSSGTDNQPQHF
cdr3_nt: TGCGCCAGCAGCTCTGGGACAGACAATCAGCCCCAGCATTTT

d_call: -
v_call: TRBV11-2
j_call: TRBJ2-6
cdr3_aa: CASSHFFGRPGANVLTF
cdr3_nt: TGTGCCAGCAGCCACTTTTTTGGGAGACCTGGGGCCAACGTCCTGACTTTC